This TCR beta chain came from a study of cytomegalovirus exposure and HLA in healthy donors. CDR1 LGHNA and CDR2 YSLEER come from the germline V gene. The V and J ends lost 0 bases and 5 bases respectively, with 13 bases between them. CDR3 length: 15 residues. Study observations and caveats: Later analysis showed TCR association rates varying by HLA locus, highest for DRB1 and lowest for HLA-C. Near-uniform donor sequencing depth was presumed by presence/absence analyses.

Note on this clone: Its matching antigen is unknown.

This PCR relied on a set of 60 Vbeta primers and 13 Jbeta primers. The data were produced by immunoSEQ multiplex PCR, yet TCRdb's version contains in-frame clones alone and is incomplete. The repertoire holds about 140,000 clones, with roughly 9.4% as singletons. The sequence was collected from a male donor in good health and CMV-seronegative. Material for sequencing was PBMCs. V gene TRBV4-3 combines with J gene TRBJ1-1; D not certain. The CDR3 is CASSQDSDLGTEAFF. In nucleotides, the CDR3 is TGCGCCAGCAGCCAAGATAGCGACTTGGGGACTGAAGCTTTCTTT.